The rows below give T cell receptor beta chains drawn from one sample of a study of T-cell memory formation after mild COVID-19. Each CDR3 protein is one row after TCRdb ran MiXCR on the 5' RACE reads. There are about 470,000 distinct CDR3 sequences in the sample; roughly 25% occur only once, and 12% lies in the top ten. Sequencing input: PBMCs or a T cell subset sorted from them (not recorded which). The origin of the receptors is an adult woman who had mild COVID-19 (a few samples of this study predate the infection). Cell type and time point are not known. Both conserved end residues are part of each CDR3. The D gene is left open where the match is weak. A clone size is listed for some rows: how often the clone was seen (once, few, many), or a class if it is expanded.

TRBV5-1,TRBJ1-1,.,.,TGCGCCAGCAGCTTCCTTGGTGTAGGGGAGAACACTGAAGCTTTCTTT,CASSFLGVGENTEAFF
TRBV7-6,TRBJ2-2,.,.,TGTGCCAGCAGCTTTTATCCCACAAACACCGGGGAGCTGTTTTTT,CASSFYPTNTGELFF
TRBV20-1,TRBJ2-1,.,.,TGCAGTGCTAGTGGCCGCAGTTTTGATGAGCAGTTCTTC,CSASGRSFDEQFF
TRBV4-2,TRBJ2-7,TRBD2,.,TGTGCCAGCAGCCAAGGGGAGCGGGAGATTTACGAGCAGTACTTC,CASSQGEREIYEQYF
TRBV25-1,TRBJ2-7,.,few,TGTGCCAGCAGTGGTATATACGAGCAGTACTTC,CASSGIYEQYF
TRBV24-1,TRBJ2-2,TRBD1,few,TGTGCCACCAGTGGTTCCCTTTTACAGGGGGCCTACACCGGGGAGCTGTTTTTT,CATSGSLLQGAYTGELFF
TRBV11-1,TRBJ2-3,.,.,TGTGCCAGCACCCCGGAGGAGCTCGGAGATACGCAGTATTTT,CASTPEELGDTQYF
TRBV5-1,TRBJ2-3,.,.,TGCGCCAGCAGCCCGGGGGACAGCACAGATACGCAGTATTTT,CASSPGDSTDTQYF
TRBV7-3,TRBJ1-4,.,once,TGTGCCAGCAGCTTCGGGACCTCCTCTTTTCAGGGGCGAAATGAAAAACTGTTTTTT,CASSFGTSSFQGRNEKLFF
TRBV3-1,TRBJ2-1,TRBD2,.,TGTGCCAGCAGACGAAGGATGGTGCGGGAGACCCCGCGGGAGCAGTTCTTC,CASRRRMVRETPREQFF
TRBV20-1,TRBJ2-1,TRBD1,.,TGCAGTGCTAGGCCCGGGACAGGGCGCAATGAGCAGTTCTTC,CSARPGTGRNEQFF
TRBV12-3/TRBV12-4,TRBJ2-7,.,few,TGTGCCAGCAGTCAGGGTTCCAGCTCCTACGAGCAGTACTTC,CASSQGSSSYEQYF
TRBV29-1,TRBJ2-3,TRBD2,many,TGCAGCGTTGTACTAGCGGGGGGAGATACGCAGTATTTT,CSVVLAGGDTQYF
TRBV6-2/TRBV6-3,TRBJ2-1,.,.,TGTGCCAGCAGCCACTCACGGGACTGGAATGAGCAGTTCTTC,CASSHSRDWNEQFF
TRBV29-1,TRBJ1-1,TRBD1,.,TGCAGCGTTCCCACGGGACAGGGCTTTTGGGCTGAAGCTTTCTTT,CSVPTGQGFWAEAFF
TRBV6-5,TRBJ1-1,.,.,TGTGCCAGCAGAACTTCGGGGGCCATGAACACTGAAGCTTTCTTT,CASRTSGAMNTEAFF
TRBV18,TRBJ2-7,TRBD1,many,TGTGCCAGCTCACGTCAGGGGGCCGGGGAGCAGTACTTC,CASSRQGAGEQYF
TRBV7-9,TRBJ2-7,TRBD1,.,TGTGCCAGCAGCGGGACAGGGGGCCTAAGCTCCTACGAGCAGTACTTC,CASSGTGGLSSYEQYF
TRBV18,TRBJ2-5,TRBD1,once,TGTGCCAGCTCACCAGGACAGGGTAGTAAAGAGACCCAGTACTTC,CASSPGQGSKETQYF
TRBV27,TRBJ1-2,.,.,TGTGCCAGCAGTTCCCCGGGGGCCTATGGCTACACCTTC,CASSSPGAYGYTF
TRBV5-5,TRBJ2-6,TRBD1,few,TGTGCCAGCAGCTTGGGGGACAGGGGCCCGTCTGGGGCCAACGTCCTGACTTTC,CASSLGDRGPSGANVLTF
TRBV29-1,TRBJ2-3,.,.,TGCAGCGTCGATCAACGCCCGGGAGATACGCAGTATTTT,CSVDQRPGDTQYF
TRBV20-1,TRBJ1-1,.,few,TGCAGTGCCTGGACAGCGACTGAAGCTTTCTTT,CSAWTATEAFF
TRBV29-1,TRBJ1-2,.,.,TGCAGCGTTGCTTTGGGGGGCGTAAGCTATGGCTACACCTTC,CSVALGGVSYGYTF
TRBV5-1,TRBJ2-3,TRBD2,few,TGCGCCAGCAGCTGGTCTAGCGGGGGGATAGCGGTGGCAGATACGCAGTATTTT,CASSWSSGGIAVADTQYF
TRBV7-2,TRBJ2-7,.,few,TGTGCCAGCAGCGAAGGGGGGGGCTACGAGCAGTACTTC,CASSEGGGYEQYF
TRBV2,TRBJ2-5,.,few,TGTGCCAGCAGTGAAGTACGCGTCAGGGATTTTTCCCAGTACTTC,CASSEVRVRDFSQYF
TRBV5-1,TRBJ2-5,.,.,TGCGCCAGCAGCTCGGAAAAGAACTCACCGGGGGCCCAGTACTTC,CASSSEKNSPGAQYF
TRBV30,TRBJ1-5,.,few,TGTGCCTGGAGTCAGATTAATAGCAATCAGCCCCAGCATTTT,CAWSQINSNQPQHF
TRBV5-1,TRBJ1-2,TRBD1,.,TGCGCCAGCAGCACACACGGACAGGGTGGCGGCTACACCTTC,CASSTHGQGGGYTF
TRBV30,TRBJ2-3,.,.,TGTGCCTGGAGTGTAGGGGGAATTGGCACAGATACGCAGTATTTT,CAWSVGGIGTDTQYF
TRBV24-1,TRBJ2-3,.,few,TGTGCCACCGGAGAGGGAAGCACAGATACGCAGTATTTT,CATGEGSTDTQYF
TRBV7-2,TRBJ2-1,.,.,TGTGCCAGCAGCTCTTATTTCAATGAGCAGTTCTTC,CASSSYFNEQFF
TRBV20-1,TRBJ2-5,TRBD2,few,TGCAGTGCTAGGTGGTCGGGGGGAGCAGTAGAGACCCAGTACTTC,CSARWSGGAVETQYF
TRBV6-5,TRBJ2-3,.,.,TGTGCCAGCAGTTACGTCGGGGTTTTAGGGGGGGCCGGAGATACGCAGTATTTT,CASSYVGVLGGAGDTQYF
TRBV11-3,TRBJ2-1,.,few,TGTGCCAGCAGCTTTGGGGACTCGTCTAGGAATGAGCAGTTCTTC,CASSFGDSSRNEQFF
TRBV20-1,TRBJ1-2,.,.,TGCAGTGCTAGAGATTGGGCGGGCCAGAACTATGGCTACACCTTC,CSARDWAGQNYGYTF
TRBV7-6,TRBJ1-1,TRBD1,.,TGTGCCAGCATCAAAGACAGGGACACTGAAGCTTTCTTT,CASIKDRDTEAFF
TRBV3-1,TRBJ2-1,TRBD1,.,TGTGCCAGCAGCCAAGATTTGGGGACAGGGAGGCGTGAGCAGTTCTTC,CASSQDLGTGRREQFF
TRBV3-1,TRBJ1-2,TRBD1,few,TGTGCCAGCAGCCAAGGTTCGAGGGGGCACGGCTATGGCTACACCTTC,CASSQGSRGHGYGYTF
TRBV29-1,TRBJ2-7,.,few,TGCAGCGTTAGGGGATCAGCCTACGAGCAGTACTTC,CSVRGSAYEQYF
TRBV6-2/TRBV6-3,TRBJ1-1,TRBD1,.,TGTGCCAGCAATGGACAGGAGATGAACACTGAAGCTTTCTTT,CASNGQEMNTEAFF
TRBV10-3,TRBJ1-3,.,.,TGTGCCATCAGTGAGTCTGGACACAGCCCAGGAAACACCATATATTTT,CAISESGHSPGNTIYF
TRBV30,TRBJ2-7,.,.,TGTGCCTGGAGTGTCCGTTCTTTGACCGAGCAGTACTTC,CAWSVRSLTEQYF
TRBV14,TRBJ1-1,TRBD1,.,TGTGCCAGCAGCCAGTACAGGGGGCTGAACACTGAAGCTTTCTTT,CASSQYRGLNTEAFF
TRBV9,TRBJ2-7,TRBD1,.,TGTGCCAGCAGCGTACAAACAGGGGCCACCTACGAGCAGTACTTC,CASSVQTGATYEQYF
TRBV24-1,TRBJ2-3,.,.,TGTGCCACCAGTGATCCCGGGGGGCGCACAGATACGCAGTATTTT,CATSDPGGRTDTQYF
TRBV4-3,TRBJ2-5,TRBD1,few,TGCGCCAGCAGCCAAGTCTGGACAGGGGCGAAAGAGACCCAGTACTTC,CASSQVWTGAKETQYF
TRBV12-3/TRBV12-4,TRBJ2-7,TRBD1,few,TGTGCCAGCAGTGGCGGACAGGGCAACTGGAACGAGCAGTACTTC,CASSGGQGNWNEQYF
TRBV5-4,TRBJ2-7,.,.,TGTGCCAGCAACTCGGGGATGAACGAGCAGTACTTC,CASNSGMNEQYF
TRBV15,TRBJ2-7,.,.,TGTGCCACCAGCAGAGTCCGTGGGTACGTTACCTACGAGCAGTACTTC,CATSRVRGYVTYEQYF
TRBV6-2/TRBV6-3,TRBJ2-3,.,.,TGTGCCAGCAGTCCCCTGGGGGAGACCTCCACAGATACGCAGTATTTT,CASSPLGETSTDTQYF
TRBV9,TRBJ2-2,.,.,TGTGCCAGCAGCGTTAGTCCAGGAGCGAACACCGGGGAGCTGTTTTTT,CASSVSPGANTGELFF
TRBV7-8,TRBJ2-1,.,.,TGTGCCAGCAGCCAGGGGGGATGGGGCAATGAGCAGTTCTTC,CASSQGGWGNEQFF
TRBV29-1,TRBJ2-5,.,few,TGCAGCGTTGAAGATCCGCTGAATGGGGAGACCCAGTACTTC,CSVEDPLNGETQYF
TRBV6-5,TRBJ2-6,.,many,TGTGCCAGCAGTTACGGCACATCTTCTGGGGCCAACGTCCTGACTTTC,CASSYGTSSGANVLTF
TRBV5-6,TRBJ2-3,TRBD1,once,TGTGCCAGCAGCTACCAGGGGGACACAGATACGCAGTATTTT,CASSYQGDTDTQYF
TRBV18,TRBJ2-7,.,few,TGTGCCAGCTCACCACGGTCGGGTGAGTCCTACGAGCAGTACTTC,CASSPRSGESYEQYF